This TCR beta chain comes out of a study of response to subunit inactivated influenza vaccine. Study-wide findings and caveats: A suggestion made by the authors is that each seasonal influenza vaccination recruits few new T cells.

CDR3 length: 18 residues. V gave up 0 bases and J gave up 4 bases; unmatched junction bases: 13. Germline CDR1 is MGHRA and CDR2 is YSYEKL. Worth noting for this clonotype: Antigen specificity is unknown.

TCRdb itself ran the RT-PCR reads through MiXCR, one entry per CDR3 protein. The sample consists of around 480,000 distinct CDR3 sequences, roughly 11% of them appearing once. This sequence joins TRBV4-1 and TRBJ2-7; TRBD2 matches at 9 bases. This TCR came from a man aged 50 to 60 who received an inactivated influenza vaccine. The sample here was PBMCs from blood, taken roughly 48 days after vaccination. CDR3 nucleotides: TGCGCCAGCAGCCAAGAGTTGTCAGGGCTAGCGGGGAGTTACGAGCAGTACTTC. Translated: CASSQELSGLAGSYEQYF.